This passage covers 17 T cell receptor beta chains from one sample sequenced in a study of shared T cell receptors in the human thymus. Clones were read by immunoSEQ multiplex PCR, and TCRdb kept only the in-frame ones, dropping some. The data hold hundreds of thousands of clones, with 95% observed a single time. Sequenced input: thymocytes. These receptors originate from a human donor.

The chain joins TRBV5-6 to TRBJ1-2, with D maybe TRBD1 (6 bases). Per the germline V gene, CDR1 is SGHDT and CDR2 is YYEEEE. The CDR3 runs 14 residues. Trimming left V 3 bases short and J 3 bases short, with 12 bases between. CDR3 sequence reads: CASSWGGPHYGYTF. In DNA form, the CDR3 reads TGTGCCAGCAGCTGGGGGGGGCCGCACTATGGCTACACCTTC.

The J gene is TRBJ1-3, the V gene TRBV4-3; maybe TRBD1 (6 bases). The germline V gene has CDR1 LGHNA and CDR2 YSLEER. Trimming cost V 5 bases and J 2 bases, with 34 bases left between them. The CDR3 consists of 22 residues. The CDR3 nucleotides read TGCGCCAGCAGCAAAAGATCGGGCTCCCCAAGAATTCCAGGGGCGGCTGGAAACACCATATATTTT. It yields the protein CASSKRSGSPRIPGAAGNTIYF.

The rearrangement uses TRBV27 and TRBJ1-5; D might be TRBD1 (5 bases). The V end lost 5 bases, the J end lost 4 bases, and 24 bases lay between the germline ends. This CDR3 is built from 18 residues. CDR1 and CDR2 (germline): MNHEY, SMNVEV (reference sequence). CDR3 sequence reads: CASSRTSFPNSKNQPQHF. The CDR3 DNA sequence: TGTGCCAGCAGTCGGACAAGCTTTCCCAATTCGAAAAATCAGCCCCAGCATTTT.

This chain connects TRBV7-2 to TRBJ2-4; no clear D gene. Germline V CDR1 and CDR2: SGHTA, FQGNSA. The germline V and J ends were trimmed by 5 bases and 3 bases, with 23 bases remaining between them. The CDR3 totals 18 residues. The CDR3 region has the DNA TGTGCCAGCAGCCCACACCCGCCCGGTCCCGAAAGCAAAAACATTCAGTACTTC. Protein sequence: CASSPHPPGPESKNIQYF.

This clone was seen a single time. For the CDR3, the DNA is TGCGCCAGCAGCCAAGACGGTAGCGGCCCCTACAATGAGCAGTTCTTC. Protein: CASSQDGSGPYNEQFF. The chain uses TRBV4-3 and TRBJ2-1; perhaps TRBD2 as D (6 bases). The CDR3 runs 16 residues. The V end lost 0 bases, the J end lost 2 bases, and 11 bases lay between the germline ends. Germline V gene sequence: CDR1 LGHNA, CDR2 YSLEER.

The chain links TRBV7-9 to TRBJ1-2; TRBD1 might be the D (5 bases). Germline CDR1 reads SEHNR; CDR2 reads FQNEAQ (reference sequence). This CDR3 contains 15 residues. Trimming pared 6 bases from V and 2 bases from J, leaving 16 bases between. The CDR3 coding sequence is TGTGCCAGCAGTAGGGACGGGCGCCCCAACTATGGCTACACCTTC. Amino acid sequence: CASSRDGRPNYGYTF.

The chain has TRBV27 and TRBJ2-1, with 14 bases lining up with TRBD2. Germline V lookup: CDR1 MNHEY, CDR2 SMNVEV (reference sequence). Germline trimming cut 5 bases from V and 7 bases from J; bases unmatched to any gene: 10. This CDR3 has 17 amino acids. CDR3 DNA sequence: TGTGCCAGCAGTCTTCGACTAGCGGGAGGGCCGCGGAATGAGCAGTTCTTC. Translation gives CASSLRLAGGPRNEQFF.

The rearrangement joins TRBV7-3 to TRBJ2-1, with D possibly being TRBD2 (5 bases). The length of the CDR3 is 14 residues. Germline values: CDR1 SGHTA, CDR2 FQGTGA. The germline V and J ends were trimmed by 2 bases and 1 base, with 6 bases remaining between them. CDR3 DNA: TGTGCCAGCAGCTTAGAGGGATCCTACAATGAGCAGTTCTTC. Translated, it gives CASSLEGSYNEQFF.

The chain employs TRBV2 and TRBJ2-3; D may be TRBD1 (6 bases). Deletions cut 3 bases from V and 2 bases from J, with 24 bases between. This CDR3 has 19 amino acids. Germline values: CDR1 SNHLY, CDR2 FYNNEI. CDR3 protein: CASSDGWLTSGQITDTQYF. The CDR3 nucleotides are TGTGCCAGCAGTGACGGCTGGCTGACGTCAGGACAGATCACAGATACGCAGTATTTT.

This clone was found once. This chain connects TRBV5-1 to TRBJ2-3; TRBD1 aligns across 8 bases. Germline CDR1 reads SGHRS; CDR2 reads YFSETQ. The V segment lost 1 base and the J segment 2 bases; nucleotides outside the gene matches: 12. This CDR3 is built from 18 residues. Here the CDR3 reads CASSLPHGQGRYTDTQYF. For the CDR3, the DNA is TGCGCCAGCAGCTTGCCCCACGGACAGGGAAGATACACAGATACGCAGTATTTT.

This chain uses TRBV11-1 with TRBJ2-5; TRBD2 is a possible D gene (6 bases). Trimming cost V 4 bases and J 5 bases, with 17 bases left between them. Germline values: CDR1 SGHAT, CDR2 FQDESV (reference sequence). This CDR3 has 15 residues. The CDR3 is CASSYGGKGVETQYF. The CDR3 nucleotides are TGTGCCAGCAGCTACGGAGGGAAAGGTGTCGAGACCCAGTACTTC.

This clone has a single count. The chain combines TRBV27 with TRBJ1-1; D is unclear. Trimming took off 3 bases at V and 6 bases at J, with 11 bases between the two ends. CDR1 is MNHEY and CDR2 is SMNVEV in the germline V gene (reference sequence). The CDR3 is made up of 13 amino acids. This chain's CDR3 is CASSLGPSPEAFF. The CDR3 nucleotides read TGTGCCAGCAGTTTGGGCCCAAGCCCTGAAGCTTTCTTT.

The chain is built from TRBV18 and TRBJ1-2, with D possibly being TRBD1 (5 bases). Germline V gene sequence: CDR1 KGHSH, CDR2 LQKENI. V lost 3 bases and J 4 bases, leaving 15 bases between the germline ends. The CDR3 totals 15 residues. The CDR3 reads CASSPLRGTPYGYTF. DNA of the CDR3: TGTGCCAGCTCACCCCTTAGGGGTACCCCCTATGGCTACACCTTC.

This sequence joins TRBV7-9 and TRBJ2-2, with a tentative D call TRBD1 (6 bases). V was pared by 6 bases and J by 1 base, with 12 bases between. This CDR3 comprises 15 residues. The V gene's germline CDR1 is SEHNR and CDR2 FQNEAQ (reference sequence). Here the CDR3 DNA reads TGTGCCAGCAGGCCGACAGGCCTGAACACCGGGGAGCTGTTTTTT. Its translation: CASRPTGLNTGELFF.

The V gene is TRBV9, the J gene TRBJ2-1; no firm D call. The CDR3 loop spans 13 amino acids. V shed 3 bases and J shed 16 bases, with 20 bases lying between them. CDR1 is SGDLS, CDR2 YYNGEE, per germline. In nucleotides, the CDR3 is TGTGCCAGCAGCGGCGGCAGTAGCCTACCGGTTTTCTTC. It is translated as CASSGGSSLPVFF.

This chain connects TRBV19 to TRBJ1-1; 8 bases align to TRBD1. Per germline, CDR1 LNHDA and CDR2 SQIVND (reference sequence). This CDR3 contains 15 residues. V lost 1 base to trimming and J lost 1 base; unmatched junction nucleotides: 2. The CDR3 sequence: CASSIGGQANTEAFF. DNA of the CDR3: TGTGCCAGTAGTATAGGGGGACAGGCGAACACTGAAGCTTTCTTT.

This chain links TRBV5-6 with TRBJ2-6; no firm D call. With 3 bases removed from V and 0 bases from J, the gap between germline ends came to 7 bases. The CDR3 has 15 amino acids. In germline, CDR1 is SGHDT, CDR2 YYEEEE. The CDR3 sequence: CASSSQSSGANVLTF. The CDR3 DNA reads as TGTGCCAGCAGCTCACAGAGCTCTGGGGCCAACGTCCTGACTTTC. Based on the CDR3 plus reference TRBV5-6 and TRBJ2-6, the full variable domain is DAGVTQSPTHLIKTRGQQVTLRCSPKSGHDTVSWYQQALGQGPQFIFQYYEEEERQRGNFPDRFSGHQFPNYSSELNVNALLLGDSALYLCASSSQSSGANVLTFGAGSRLTVL.